The clone carrying this T cell receptor beta chain was seen more than once but under ten times. What it binds is unknown. The sample is drawn from a study of T cell responses to AZD1222 COVID-19 vaccine. Study information: Second doses were pooled across both intervals (about 4 or about 12 weeks). Findings of the study overall: Baseline seropositivity occurred in only a handful of AZD1222 recipients. At 160-218 and 743-854, vaccine-associated CD4 TCRs were dominant, and they spanned spike.

Germline CDR1 is SGHKS and CDR2 is YYEKEE (reference sequence). V lost 4 bases and J 4 bases, leaving 18 bases between the germline ends. This CDR3 spans 17 amino acids. Assay used: immunoSEQ multiplex PCR; TCRdb lists only in-frame clones, some missing. In the table there are 120,000 or so clones, 75% to 90% of which are singletons. The receptor was isolated from an adult in good health. This chain uses TRBV5-5 with TRBJ1-6, with D possibly TRBD1 on 6 matching bases. The input for sequencing was peripheral blood, taken on day 0 of AZD1222 vaccination. CDR3 residues: CASSQRGTGTYNSPLHF. CDR3 nucleotide sequence: TGTGCCAGCAGCCAGAGGGGGACGGGGACATATAATTCACCCCTCCACTTT.